Below are 20 T cell receptor beta chains sequenced from a single sample in a study of Graves' ophthalmopathy and Graves' hyperthyroidism (dated by TCRdb to between 2018 and 2020). The sequencer was an Illumina HiSeq 2000. For repertoire sequencing, TCR beta CDR3 regions were amplified from RNA transcripts. A first-round RT-PCR used HTBI primers with the Qiagen OneStep RT-PCR kit, followed by a second-round multiplex PCR, size selection and purification. TCRdb reprocessing: public reads trimmed at Q25 with fastp, clones called with MiXCR, in-frame beta chains kept. Every CDR3 protein is listed once, alongside the most common genes and DNA of its rows. A total of just over 400,000 distinct CDR3 sequences appear in this sample, around 20% of them only once. The ten top clones hold around 3% of the sample. Sequenced material: peripheral blood. All receptors come from a woman under 30 with stable Graves' hyperthyroidism. Donor details come from another sample of the same person, matched by shared clones.

On this clonotype: This clone may be a read error of a much larger clone one base away. The chain employs TRBV4-1 and TRBJ2-5; 8 positions agree with TRBD1. Per germline, CDR1 MGHRA and CDR2 YSYEKL. This CDR3 contains 14 residues. This CDR3 is CASSRTGRGETLYF. As DNA, the CDR3 is TGCGCCAGCAGTCGGACAGGGAGAGGGGAGACCCTGTACTTC.

This clonotype was picked up many times. This chain uses TRBV20-1 with TRBJ2-7; D unclear. The germline gives CDR1 DFQATT, CDR2 SNEGSKA (reference sequence). The V gene lost 0 bases and the J gene lost 3 bases, with 18 bases spanning the gap. CDR3 length: 16 residues. CDR3 region: CSARDPLGLRGYEQYF. CDR3 nucleotide sequence: TGCAGTGCTAGAGATCCCCTAGGCTTGCGTGGCTACGAGCAGTACTTC.

This clonotype was seen ten or more times. V is TRBV29-1 and J is TRBJ2-7; the match to TRBD2 covers 14 bases. CDR3 size: 16 residues. Per the germline V gene, CDR1 is SQVTM and CDR2 is ANQGSEA. The ends lost 6 bases at V and 5 bases at J; junction bases unmatched: 12. This chain's CDR3 is CSVDSGTSGSGDEQYF. For the CDR3, the DNA is TGCAGCGTCGACTCCGGGACTAGCGGGAGCGGTGACGAGCAGTACTTC.

Ten or more counts support this clonotype. The rearrangement uses TRBV7-9 and TRBJ2-5, with 8 bases that match TRBD2. The CDR3 has 13 amino acids. Looked up from germline, CDR1 is SEHNR and CDR2 is FQNEAQ (reference sequence). V was clipped by 4 bases and J by 5 bases; unmatched bases: 3. CDR3 in amino acids: CASSSGTRETQYF. CDR3 DNA: TGTGCCAGCAGCTCGGGGACTAGGGAGACCCAGTACTTC.

Many counts were recorded for this clonotype. The gene calls are TRBV29-1 and TRBJ2-7; D unresolved. This CDR3 contains 10 residues. V was cut by 5 bases and J by 2 bases, with 4 bases left in between. Looked up from germline, CDR1 is SQVTM and CDR2 is ANQGSEA. CDR3 nucleotides: TGCAGCGTTAGAACCTACGAGCAGTACTTC. Residues: CSVRTYEQYF.

In the case of this clonotype: The conserved phenylalanine or tryptophan normally closing the CDR3 is absent here, so this likely arose from a read error. The gene calls are TRBV5-1 and TRBJ2-2; D not resolved. Per the germline V gene, CDR1 is SGHRS and CDR2 is YFSETQ. The V and J ends lost 2 bases and 0 bases respectively, with 26 bases between them. The CDR3 is made up of 21 amino acids. CDR3 loop: CASSFPSRPLGFRSNTGELFS. The CDR3 bases are TGCGCCAGCAGCTTTCCGTCGCGTCCTTTGGGGTTTCGGTCGAACACCGGGGAGCTGTTTTCT.

The chain has TRBV12-3 or TRBV12-4 and TRBJ1-2; 7 bases match TRBD1. The CDR3 sequence is 14 residues long. The trim removed 4 bases at V and 6 bases at J, leaving 8 bases unmatched. The CDR3 sequence: CASSYRTGLDGYTF. For the CDR3, the DNA is TGTGCCAGCAGTTATCGGACAGGCCTCGATGGCTACACCTTC.

This clonotype appeared many times. The rearrangement links TRBV27 to TRBJ2-5; possibly TRBD1 for D (6 bases). CDR3 length equals 15 residues. Germline V lookup: CDR1 MNHEY, CDR2 SMNVEV (reference sequence). V was clipped by 6 bases and J by 0 bases, with 14 bases between them. The DNA for the CDR3 is TGTGCCAGCAGCCAATCAGGGACAAACCAAGAGACCCAGTACTTC. Its protein is CASSQSGTNQETQYF.

This clonotype appeared many times. The chain couples TRBV29-1 to TRBJ1-1; D gene uncertain. V dropped 4 bases and J dropped 0 bases, with 9 bases sitting between them. CDR1 and CDR2 (germline): SQVTM, ANQGSEA. This CDR3 has 13 amino acids. The CDR3 here is CSVVRQMNTEAFF. In DNA form, the CDR3 reads TGCAGCGTTGTGAGGCAGATGAACACTGAAGCTTTCTTT.

This chain joins TRBV6-1 and TRBJ2-7; possibly TRBD2 for D (5 bases). Germline CDR1 and CDR2: MNHNS and SASEGT. There are 13 residues in the CDR3. With 7 bases removed from V and 5 bases from J, the gap between germline ends came to 15 bases. CDR3 protein: CASKPGSTDEQYF. CDR3 in DNA: TGTGCCAGCAAGCCGGGATCCACTGACGAGCAGTACTTC.

There are many counts of this clonotype. CDR3 amino acids: CASSSGTREGTEAFF. In nucleotides, the CDR3 is TGTGCCAGCAGCTCCGGGACCCGGGAGGGCACTGAAGCTTTCTTT. This chain uses TRBV5-4 with TRBJ1-1; weak D call: TRBD1 (5 bases). Trimming pared 3 bases from V and 4 bases from J, leaving 16 bases between. The CDR3 is made up of 15 amino acids. The V gene's germline CDR1 is SGHNT and CDR2 YYREEE (reference sequence).

This clonotype was observed at least ten times. The chain couples TRBV25-1 to TRBJ1-6; D is undetermined. V lost 3 bases and J 5 bases, leaving 5 bases between the germline ends. Looked up from germline, CDR1 is MGHDK and CDR2 is SYGVNS. This CDR3 has 13 amino acids. CDR3 in DNA: TGTGCCAGCAGTGATATAAATAATTCACCCCTCCACTTT. Translation: CASSDINNSPLHF. Using reference TRBV25-1 and TRBJ1-6 for the parts outside the CDR3, the full variable domain is EADIYQTPRYLVIGTGKKITLECSQTMGHDKMYWYQQDPGMELHLIHYSYGVNSTEKGDLSSESTVSRIRTEHFPLTLESARPSHTSQYLCASSDINNSPLHFGNGTRLTVT.

This clonotype was counted many times. The chain joins TRBV9 to TRBJ2-7; the D is unclear. Trimming pared 4 bases from V and 1 base from J, leaving 12 bases between. Germline-derived CDR1 and CDR2 are SGDLS and YYNGEE. This CDR3 is 14 amino acids long. The DNA for the CDR3 is TGTGCCAGCAGCCCCAGGCGAGAATCCTACGAGCAGTACTTC. Its translation: CASSPRRESYEQYF.

The CDR3 bases are TGTGCCAGCAGCTTTTCTTTCGGCGAGCAGTACTTC. Translating it yields CASSFSFGEQYF. The chain employs TRBV7-2 and TRBJ2-7; D ambiguous. The CDR3 spans 12 residues. CDR1 is SGHTA and CDR2 is FQGNSA in the germline V gene. V was trimmed by 3 bases and J by 6 bases, leaving 9 bases between them.

This clonotype was observed once. This rearrangement joins TRBV30 to TRBJ1-6; D is unresolved. The germline gives CDR1 GTSNPN, CDR2 SVGIG (reference sequence). CDR3 length: 13 residues. Trimming stripped 2 bases from V and 4 bases from J, with 6 bases between. The CDR3 is CAWSPIYNSPLHF. The DNA of the CDR3 is TGTGCCTGGAGTCCGATATATAATTCACCCCTCCACTTT.

This clonotype has at least ten counts. The chain carries TRBV20-1 and TRBJ1-5; TRBD1 matches 7 bases. V was pared by 5 bases and J by 7 bases, with 14 bases of the junction left unmatched. From germline, CDR1 is DFQATT and CDR2 SNEGSKA (reference sequence). The CDR3 sequence is 15 residues long. CDR3 sequence (DNA): TGCAGTGCTGACGCCGGGACAGCTGGTTTCCAGCCCCAGCATTTT. It encodes CSADAGTAGFQPQHF.

J is TRBJ1-2 and V is TRBV3-1; D unclear. The CDR3 consists of 13 residues. Trimming left V 1 base short and J 6 bases short, with 9 bases between. Per germline, CDR1 LGHDT and CDR2 YNNKEL (reference sequence). The CDR3 is CASSQVLGNGYTF. CDR3 in DNA: TGTGCCAGCAGCCAAGTACTAGGCAATGGCTACACCTTC.

This clonotype was recorded many times. The chain uses TRBV29-1 and TRBJ1-1, with D unclear. This CDR3 region has 11 residues. Germline loops: CDR1 SQVTM, CDR2 ANQGSEA. V dropped 5 bases and J dropped 0 bases, with 4 bases sitting between them. CDR3 sequence reads: CSVSMNTEAFF. In nucleotides, the CDR3 is TGCAGCGTTAGCATGAACACTGAAGCTTTCTTT.

The rearrangement links TRBV30 to TRBJ2-3, with D possibly being TRBD1 or TRBD2 (6 bases each). From germline, CDR1 is GTSNPN and CDR2 SVGIG (reference sequence). CDR3 size: 12 residues. The CDR3 nucleotides are TGTGGATGGAGGGGGAGCACAGATACGCAGTATTTT. Translating gives CGWRGSTDTQYF.

This clonotype showed up many times. This chain joins TRBV4-2 and TRBJ1-5, with D perhaps TRBD1 (5 bases). Germline-derived CDR1 and CDR2 are LGHNA and YNFKEQ. V was trimmed by 4 bases and J by 1 base, leaving 26 bases between them. The CDR3 is 20 residues long. The CDR3 sequence is CASSRSRRRPRDRSNQPQHF. The CDR3 DNA reads TGTGCCAGCAGCCGTAGCCGGAGGAGGCCCAGGGATCGGAGCAATCAGCCCCAGCATTTT.